These 15 T cell receptor beta chains originate from one sample sequenced in a study of CD8+ T cells in alopecia areata (dated by TCRdb to the late 2010s). The library was made by the immunoSEQ multiplex PCR assay. RNA was extracted from all samples and reverse transcribed into cDNA, which served as template for TCR sequencing. The table comes from immuneACCESS by way of TCRdb, which keeps in-frame sequences with V and J called. Part of the clones is missing from these tables; in studies checked, under half for an unresolved V gene and the rest for unknown reasons. With over 100,000 clones recorded, this sample contains no clone counted only once. The top ten constitute around 19% of the sample. What was sequenced was lesional skin. All receptors come from a C3H/HeJ mouse with alopecia areata. This strain is of MHC haplotype H2-k.

For this clone: Mouse gene names and germline throughout. The DNA ends 4 residues before the CDR3 does, and the rest of the CDR3 is filled in from the germline J gene. The rearrangement links TRBV19 to TRBJ1-1, with 10 bases lining up with TRBD1. From germline, CDR1 is FNHDT and CDR2 SITEND (reference sequence). With 4 bases clipped from V and 0 bases from J, the junction kept 6 bases outside the gene matches. The CDR3 totals 16 residues. CDR3 DNA, as far as it was read: TGTGCCAGCAGTTCCGGGACAGGGGCCTCAAACACA. This codes for CASSSGTGASNT. In full, the CDR3 reads CASSSGTGASNTEVFF.

This clone turned up a few times. Mouse gene names and germline throughout. The read terminates 4 residues before the CDR3 end, so the remaining end is supplied by the germline J gene. The identical CDR3 is also encoded by other nucleotide sequences in the sample. This chain uses TRBV13-3 with TRBJ2-7, with TRBD2 as a possible D gene (6 bases). The CDR3 spans 16 residues. V was clipped by 0 bases and J by 0 bases, with 13 bases between them. Germline V gene sequence: CDR1 NNHDY, CDR2 SYVADS. CDR3 bases read: TGTGCCAGCAGTGATGCCCCCGGTGGGGGCTCCTAT. Its translation is CASSDAPGGGSY. The complete CDR3 protein is CASSDAPGGGSYEQYF.

About this clone itself: The gene names here belong to mouse. The read halts 4 residues ahead of the CDR3 end, with the missing end drawn from the germline J gene. V and J are TRBV19 and TRBJ2-1; 8 bases are shared with TRBD1. CDR1 is FNHDT, CDR2 SITEND, per germline (reference sequence). The CDR3 is 16 residues long. The trim removed 4 bases at V and 4 bases at J, leaving 10 bases unmatched. CDR3 DNA (partial): TGTGCCAGCAGTCCCCCCCGGACAGGGAAATATGCT. Its protein product is CASSPPRTGKYA. The entire CDR3 is CASSPPRTGKYAEQFF.

This clone has only a few counts. One end of the junction varies from germline; a read error may be responsible. Mouse names are used for the genes. The CDR3 end lies 4 residues beyond the end of the read and is filled in from the germline J gene. The chain couples TRBV13-3 to TRBJ2-7; D might be TRBD2 (5 bases). The CDR3 length is 14 residues. Per the germline V gene, CDR1 is NNHDY and CDR2 is SYVADS. The CDR3 protein is CAGSEWGNEYEQYF. Partial CDR3 DNA: TGTGCCGGCAGTGAGTGGGGAAACGAATAT.

On this clone: Gene and germline names: mouse. The CDR3 goes on 4 residues after the read ends, and that part is filled in from the germline J gene. The chain carries TRBV13-2 and TRBJ1-4; D perhaps matches TRBD1 (6 bases). Between the trimmed V and J ends, which lost 0 bases and 5 bases, there was a span of 14 bases. Germline CDR1 NNHNN, CDR2 SYGAGS (reference sequence). The CDR3 loop spans 16 amino acids. The sequenced part of the CDR3 DNA is TGTGCCAGCGGTGATGCAAGGCAGGGGACGAACGAA. Its protein product is CASGDARQGTNE. The entire CDR3 sequence reads CASGDARQGTNERLFF.

Notes on this clone: Here the gene names and germline are mouse. The read comes to an end 4 residues before the CDR3 does, leaving the germline J gene to fill in the end. This chain connects TRBV13-3 to TRBJ2-2, with TRBD2 matching 10 bases. Trimming at V came to 0 bases and at J to 4 bases, leaving 6 bases not matched to a gene. Germline V gene sequence: CDR1 NNHDY, CDR2 SYVADS. The CDR3 is 17 amino acids. This CDR3 is CASSDAAGGAGTGQLYF. The CDR3 bases that were read are TGTGCCAGCAGTGATGCAGCTGGGGGGGCCGGCACCGGG.

The table lists this clone with many counts. The gene names here belong to mouse. The read terminates 4 residues before the CDR3 end, so the remaining end is supplied by the germline J gene. V usage is TRBV13-3 and J usage is TRBJ1-1, with 8 bases aligning to TRBD1. The CDR3 loop spans 13 amino acids. V trimming: 5 bases; J trimming: 4 bases; junction bases outside the gene matches: 4. Germline V gene sequence: CDR1 NNHDY, CDR2 SYVADS. The CDR3: CASSRTGLTEVFF. The DNA read from the CDR3 is TGTGCCAGCAGCAGGACAGGGCTCACA.

This clone was found a few times. All gene names here are mouse names. The CDR3 region is CASSPLGGVYAEQFF. Incomplete CDR3 DNA: TGTGCCAGCAGTCCCCTCGGGGGGGTTTATGCT. The chain is built from TRBV13-3 and TRBJ2-1; 7 nucleotides agree with TRBD2. Read data end 4 residues before the CDR3 end; the end is taken from the germline J gene. V lost 4 bases, J lost 4 bases, and 8 bases stayed unmatched. In germline, CDR1 is NNHDY, CDR2 SYVADS. The CDR3 contains 15 residues.

In the case of this clone: The gene names given are mouse names. The read halts 4 residues ahead of the CDR3 end, with the missing end drawn from the germline J gene. The chain couples TRBV1 to TRBJ2-3, with D unresolved. The CDR3 has 15 amino acids. Germline V gene data show CDR1 as NSQYPW and CDR2 as LRSPGD (reference sequence). The ends were cut back, 3 bases at V and 0 bases at J, with 10 bases in the middle. CDR3 bases read: TGCACCTGCAGTGCTGCAGATAATAGTGCAGAA. The encoded protein is CTCSAADNSAE. From start to end, the CDR3 is CTCSAADNSAETLYF. The complete variable domain, with remaining parts taken from reference TRBV1 and TRBJ2-3, reads VTLLEQNPRWRLVPRGQAVNLRCILKNSQYPWMSWYQQDLQKQLQWLFTLRSPGDKEVKSLPGADYLATRVTDTELRLQVANMSQGRTLYCTCSAADNSAETLYFGSGTRLTVL.

In its sample, this clone was seen many times. Genes here carry mouse names. Read data end 4 residues before the CDR3 end; the end is taken from the germline J gene. V gene TRBV1 combines with J gene TRBJ1-1; 8 nucleotides align to TRBD1. The germline CDR1 and CDR2 sequences are NSQYPW and LRSPGD (reference sequence). The CDR3 loop spans 15 amino acids. The CDR3 is CTCSADFGRGREVFF. The sequenced CDR3 bases are TGCACCTGCAGTGCAGATTTCGGCAGGGGGCGA. The complete variable domain, with remaining parts taken from reference TRBV1 and TRBJ1-1, reads VTLLEQNPRWRLVPRGQAVNLRCILKNSQYPWMSWYQQDLQKQLQWLFTLRSPGDKEVKSLPGADYLATRVTDTELRLQVANMSQGRTLYCTCSADFGRGREVFFGKGTRLTVV.

This clone has only a few counts. Germline and genes: mouse. The CDR3 end lies 4 residues beyond the end of the read and is filled in from the germline J gene. The chain combines TRBV19 with TRBJ2-3, with TRBD2 matching over 8 bases. Germline values: CDR1 FNHDT, CDR2 SITEND (reference sequence). V was clipped by 0 bases and J by 0 bases; unmatched bases: 6. The CDR3 sequence is 17 residues long. The sequenced CDR3 bases are TGTGCCAGCAGTATAGTTTGGGGGGGGACTAGTGCAGAA. Translating gives CASSIVWGGTSAE. The entire CDR3 reads CASSIVWGGTSAETLYF.

Points on this clone: At residue 9, TCRdb's protein disagrees with the DNA translation; the protein shown here derives from the DNA. Gene names refer to mouse genes. Coverage ceases 3 residues before the CDR3 finishes, and the germline J gene fills in the end. The rearrangement joins TRBV13-3 to TRBJ1-3, with 10 bases fitting TRBD1. V lost 7 bases to trimming and J lost 6 bases; unmatched junction nucleotides: 1. Germline V gene sequence: CDR1 NNHDY, CDR2 SYVADS. The CDR3 loop spans 12 amino acids. Partial CDR3 DNA: TGTGCCAGCGGGACAGGGGTAAATACG. Translating it yields CASGTGVNT. The CDR3 in its entirety is CASGTGVNTLYF.

With respect to this clone: The gene names given are mouse names. The sequence runs out 4 residues before the end of the CDR3; the remainder is reconstructed from the germline J gene. This sequence joins TRBV19 and TRBJ2-1, with 7 bases identical to TRBD1. Germline CDR1 reads FNHDT; CDR2 reads SITEND (reference sequence). The CDR3 sequence is 14 residues long. Unmatched junction bases numbered 4, after V lost 7 bases and J lost 0 bases. CDR3 DNA, as far as it was read: TGTGCCAGCTCGGGACAGCTTAACTATGCT. It codes for CASSGQLNYA. The entire CDR3 reads CASSGQLNYAEQFF.

This clone has more than one count but fewer than ten. The listed genes are named as in mouse. Read data end 4 residues before the CDR3 end; the end is taken from the germline J gene. This chain uses TRBV13-3 with TRBJ2-7; the match to TRBD2 covers 12 bases. CDR3 length: 15 amino acids. The junction had 5 bases not matched to a gene; V was cut back by 4 bases and J by 3 bases. CDR1 is NNHDY and CDR2 is SYVADS in the germline V gene. Incomplete CDR3 DNA: TGTGCCAGCAGTCATGACTGGGGGGGCGTCTAT. Its protein product is CASSHDWGGVY. The CDR3 in its entirety is CASSHDWGGVYEQYF.

This clone came up a few times. Gene names refer to mouse genes. Read sequence stops 4 residues before the CDR3 end, and the germline J gene provides the missing end. V and J are TRBV13-1 and TRBJ2-1; 7 nucleotides agree with TRBD1. The CDR3 runs 14 residues. The germline V gene has CDR1 NSHNY and CDR2 SYGAGN. V gave up 3 bases and J gave up 3 bases; unmatched junction bases: 3. The DNA read from the CDR3 is TGTGCCAGCAGTGTCGGGACAGTCTATGCT. It codes for CASSVGTVYA. The full CDR3 protein reads CASSVGTVYAEQFF.